These 25 T cell receptor beta chains came from one sample sequenced in a study of blood T cell repertoires in COVID-19. Profiled with immunoSEQ multiplex PCR; TCRdb holds only in-frame clones, not every one. This sample has 200,000 to 250,000 clones, with approximately 86% found just once. Sequenced sample: peripheral blood. The receptors were gathered from a woman aged 25 to 39 who had recovered from COVID-19.

V usage is TRBV7-2 and J usage is TRBJ2-4; 15 bases match TRBD2. The CDR3 loop spans 19 amino acids. Germline CDR1 SGHTA, CDR2 FQGNSA. Unmatched junction bases numbered 8, after V lost 5 bases and J lost 0 bases. DNA for the CDR3: TGTGCCAGCAGCACAGGGACTAGCGGGGGGCGTCTAGCCAAAAACATTCAGTACTTC. Residues: CASSTGTSGGRLAKNIQYF.

The gene calls are TRBV6-6 and TRBJ2-7, with TRBD1 identical over 9 bases. The CDR3 is 14 amino acids. The germline CDR1 and CDR2 sequences are MNHNY and SVGAGI (reference sequence). J gave up 7 bases and V 7 bases, and 11 bases lay outside the gene matches. CDR3 sequence (DNA): TGTGCCAGCAATGCACAGGGGGCATCGTATGAGCAGTACTTC. It specifies CASNAQGASYEQYF.

The J gene is TRBJ2-3, the V gene TRBV6-2 or TRBV6-3; 7 nucleotides agree with TRBD2. Germline V lookup: CDR1 MNHEY, CDR2 SVGEGT. This CDR3 spans 16 amino acids. J gave up 4 bases and V 0 bases, and 7 bases lay outside the gene matches. The CDR3 nucleotides read TGTGCCAGCAGTTACTCACGACTAGCTTTGGCAGATACGCAGTATTTT. Its translation is CASSYSRLALADTQYF.

CDR3: CASSLRVKTSGDNEQFF. The CDR3 DNA reads as TGTGCCAGCAGCTTACGGGTCAAGACTAGCGGGGACAATGAGCAGTTCTTC. The chain employs TRBV11-2 and TRBJ2-1, with 11 nucleotides matching TRBD2. Germline trimming cut 2 bases from V and 5 bases from J; bases unmatched to any gene: 8. The CDR3 length is 17 residues. CDR1 SGHAT and CDR2 FQNNGV come from the germline V gene.

V is TRBV5-1 and J is TRBJ1-4; D may be TRBD1 (6 bases). V lost 0 bases and J 8 bases, leaving 11 bases between the germline ends. The V gene's germline CDR1 is SGHRS and CDR2 YFSETQ. The CDR3 totals 14 residues. Here the CDR3 reads CASSLEQGGEKLFF. CDR3 DNA: TGCGCCAGCAGCTTGGAACAGGGCGGCGAAAAACTGTTTTTT.

The CDR3 reads CASIGHQNTEAFF. CDR3 DNA: TGTGCCAGCATAGGACACCAGAACACTGAAGCTTTCTTT. The chain is built from TRBV25-1 and TRBJ1-1; D is possibly TRBD1 (5 bases). V was trimmed by 7 bases and J by 1 base, leaving 10 bases between them. Germline values: CDR1 MGHDK, CDR2 SYGVNS. CDR3 length: 13 amino acids.

The chain couples TRBV6-5 to TRBJ2-3, with TRBD1 matching 8 bases. The CDR3 has 13 amino acids. Trimming at V came to 8 bases and at J to 5 bases, leaving 6 bases not matched to a gene. From germline, CDR1 is MNHEY and CDR2 SVGAGI. The CDR3 protein is CASQDRELDTQYF. CDR3 bases: TGTGCCAGCCAGGACAGGGAGTTAGATACGCAGTATTTT.

V usage is TRBV29-1 and J usage is TRBJ2-7, with D perhaps TRBD1 (6 bases). Germline V CDR1 and CDR2: SQVTM, ANQGSEA. This CDR3 spans 13 amino acids. Trimming removed 5 bases from V and 2 bases from J, with 13 bases in between. The CDR3, as DNA: TGCAGCGTTTCCAGGGGCTCAACCTACGAGCAGTACTTC. Protein: CSVSRGSTYEQYF.

The rearrangement uses TRBV9 and TRBJ2-3; 9 positions agree with TRBD2. The CDR3 extends over 18 amino acids. CDR1 and CDR2 from the germline V gene are SGDLS and YYNGEE. V was pared by 4 bases and J by 1 base, with 13 bases of the junction left unmatched. The CDR3 DNA reads as TGTGCCAGCAGCCCAGAGCGGGGGGCCAACCTGCGCACAGATACGCAGTATTTT. Translation gives CASSPERGANLRTDTQYF.

This clone turned up a few times. The chain uses TRBV6-5 and TRBJ2-1; TRBD1 is a possible D gene (6 bases). The germline V and J ends were trimmed by 6 bases and 6 bases, with 15 bases remaining between them. Germline V CDR1 and CDR2: MNHEY, SVGAGI. The CDR3 contains 14 residues. The CDR3: CASRTPGQSNEQFF. The CDR3 nucleotides are TGTGCCAGCAGGACCCCGGGACAAAGCAATGAGCAGTTCTTC.

This chain joins TRBV18 and TRBJ2-7; D ambiguous. CDR3 length equals 14 residues. The germline gives CDR1 KGHSH, CDR2 LQKENI. Deletions cut 0 bases from V and 0 bases from J, with 6 bases between. The DNA of the CDR3 is TGTGCCAGCTCACCACCGTCTAGCTCCTACGAGCAGTACTTC. As protein: CASSPPSSSYEQYF.

The chain employs TRBV5-4 and TRBJ1-4; a possible D gene is TRBD1 (6 bases). Trimming pared 0 bases from V and 6 bases from J, leaving 15 bases between. The CDR3 runs 16 residues. CDR1 is SGHNT, CDR2 YYREEE, per germline (reference sequence). CDR3 coding DNA: TGTGCCAGCAGCTTGGCGGGAGGGGGAAGTGATGAAAAACTGTTTTTT. Its translation is CASSLAGGGSDEKLFF.

The V and J genes are TRBV2 and TRBJ1-4; no clear D gene. The CDR3 loop spans 14 amino acids. Germline V gene sequence: CDR1 SNHLY, CDR2 FYNNEI. Trimming shortened V by 5 bases and J by 8 bases, and 15 bases separated the two germline ends. This chain's CDR3 is CASSSAGTGEKLFF. In DNA, the CDR3 is TGTGCCAGCAGTTCCGCTGGTACGGGGGAAAAACTGTTTTTT.

The genes are TRBV6-1 and TRBJ1-4; D remains unclear. V was cut by 0 bases and J by 8 bases, with 7 bases left in between. CDR1 MNHNS and CDR2 SASEGT come from the germline V gene. This CDR3 is 13 amino acids long. The CDR3 coding sequence is TGTGCCAGCAGTGAAGCCATAGCAGAAAAACTGTTTTTT. It codes for CASSEAIAEKLFF.

The J gene is TRBJ2-4, the V gene TRBV5-1; D uncertain. The CDR3 totals 14 residues. V gave up 0 bases and J gave up 5 bases, with 9 bases separating them. Germline V gives CDR1 SGHRS, CDR2 YFSETQ. The DNA of the CDR3 is TGCGCCAGCAGCTTGGGTGGCCAAGAAAACATTCAGTACTTC. Protein product: CASSLGGQENIQYF.

The CDR3 coding sequence is TGTGCCAGCAGCTTTGCCTCGGACGGGGGGGCCCCCTACGAGCAGTACTTC. Residues: CASSFASDGGAPYEQYF. The chain carries TRBV11-2 and TRBJ2-7; 8 bases map to TRBD2. V lost 3 bases and J lost 2; bases outside the gene matches: 12. The CDR3 is 17 residues long. Germline V CDR1 and CDR2: SGHAT, FQNNGV. The full variable domain, in which reference TRBV11-2 and TRBJ2-7 provide the parts outside the CDR3, is EAGVAQSPRYKIIEKRQSVAFWCNPISGHATLYWYQQILGQGPKLLIQFQNNGVVDDSQLPKDRFSAERLKGVDSTLKIQPAKLEDSAVYLCASSFASDGGAPYEQYFGPGTRLTVT.

This sequence joins TRBV9 and TRBJ1-3; TRBD1 aligns across 9 bases. The CDR3 spans 15 residues. CDR1 is SGDLS and CDR2 is YYNGEE in the germline V gene. After removal of 3 bases from V and 0 bases from J, the junction contained 1 base not matched to a gene. The CDR3 DNA follows: TGTGCCAGCAGCGCGGACAGGGGCTCTGGAAACACCATATATTTT. Amino acids: CASSADRGSGNTIYF.

This clone was recorded a few times. This chain joins TRBV7-8 and TRBJ1-4, with D perhaps TRBD1 (6 bases). This CDR3 spans 14 amino acids. V was shortened by 3 bases and J by 4 bases, with 9 bases between the two germline ends. Germline V gene data show CDR1 as SGHVS and CDR2 as FQNEAQ. The CDR3 sequence is CASSLTGDNEKLFF. In DNA form, the CDR3 reads TGTGCCAGCAGCTTGACAGGTGATAATGAAAAACTGTTTTTT.

V usage is TRBV5-6 and J usage is TRBJ2-1; TRBD1 aligns across 8 bases. CDR1 SGHDT and CDR2 YYEEEE come from the germline V gene. Trimming cost V 6 bases and J 2 bases; bases outside gene matches: 7. CDR3 size: 15 residues. CDR3 protein: CASNRQGRTYNEQFF. DNA of the CDR3: TGTGCCAGCAACCGACAGGGGCGAACCTACAATGAGCAGTTCTTC.

This clone was observed at least ten times. The chain recombines TRBV5-1 with TRBJ1-4; unclear D gene. V shed 0 bases and J shed 8 bases, with 11 bases lying between them. The CDR3 runs to 14 residues. CDR1 is SGHRS and CDR2 is YFSETQ in the germline V gene. The DNA for the CDR3 is TGCGCCAGCAGCTTGGAGCGGTTTCGGGAAAAACTGTTTTTT. Its translation: CASSLERFREKLFF.

The rearrangement uses TRBV5-5 and TRBJ2-7; TRBD1 matches at 8 bases. With V trimmed by 0 bases and J by 3 bases, 8 bases remained unmatched. The CDR3 sequence is 16 residues long. Germline CDR1 SGHKS, CDR2 YYEKEE (reference sequence). The CDR3, as DNA: TGTGCCAGCAGCTTGGGCCACGGACAGGGAATCTACGAGCAGTACTTC. Its translation is CASSLGHGQGIYEQYF.

The J gene is TRBJ2-1, the V gene TRBV28; 11 bases are shared with TRBD1. The CDR3 totals 15 residues. Germline CDR1 and CDR2: MDHEN and SYDVKM. With V trimmed by 3 bases and J by 7 bases, 5 bases remained unmatched. CDR3 nucleotides: TGTGCCAGCAGTTTCGGACAGGGGGCGGGTAATGAGCAGTTCTTC. Its translation: CASSFGQGAGNEQFF.

As regards this clone: The junction and the germline gene differ at one end; a read error may be behind it. J is TRBJ2-7 and V is TRBV2; 10 nucleotides agree with TRBD2. CDR1 and CDR2 from the germline V gene are SNHLY and FYNNEI. The CDR3 is made up of 12 amino acids. For the CDR3, the DNA is TGTGCCAGCAGTGAAGGACTAGCGGGTCGTGACTTC. Its protein is CASSEGLAGRDF.

This clone was recorded once. V gene TRBV7-9 combines with J gene TRBJ2-3; 10 nucleotides agree with TRBD1. Trimming cost V 4 bases and J 2 bases; bases outside gene matches: 6. The CDR3 has 16 amino acids. Germline lookup yields CDR1 SEHNR and CDR2 FQNEAQ (reference sequence). The DNA of the CDR3 is TGTGCCAGCAGCTCCAGGACAGGGGGGGACACAGATACGCAGTATTTT. Amino acid sequence: CASSSRTGGDTDTQYF.

This chain links TRBV24-1 with TRBJ2-1, with a weak D call TRBD1 (6 bases). Germline lookup yields CDR1 KGHDR and CDR2 SFDVKD. V lost 2 bases and J lost 8, with 6 bases in between. CDR3 length: 12 amino acids. In nucleotides, the CDR3 is TGTGCCACCAGTGATTCAGGGGATGAGCAGTTCTTC. Its protein is CATSDSGDEQFF.